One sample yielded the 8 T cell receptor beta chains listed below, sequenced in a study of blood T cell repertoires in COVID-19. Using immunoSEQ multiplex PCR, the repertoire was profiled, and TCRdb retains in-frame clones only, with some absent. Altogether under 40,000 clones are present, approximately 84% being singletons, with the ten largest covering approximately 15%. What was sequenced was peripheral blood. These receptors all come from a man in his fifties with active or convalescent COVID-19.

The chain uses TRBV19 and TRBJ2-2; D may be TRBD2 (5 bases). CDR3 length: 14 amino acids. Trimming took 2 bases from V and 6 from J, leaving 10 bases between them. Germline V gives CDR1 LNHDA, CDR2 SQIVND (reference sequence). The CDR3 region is CASSIPGVPGELFF. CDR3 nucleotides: TGTGCCAGTAGTATACCCGGGGTGCCCGGGGAGCTGTTTTTT.

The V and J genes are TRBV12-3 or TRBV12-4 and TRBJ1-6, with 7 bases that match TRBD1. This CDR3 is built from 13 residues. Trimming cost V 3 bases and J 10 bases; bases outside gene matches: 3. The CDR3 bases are TGTGCCAGCAGTTTGCAGGGGGACTCACCCCTCCACTTT. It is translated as CASSLQGDSPLHF.

CDR3 nucleotide sequence: TGCGCCAGCAGCCAAGATCAACAGGAGACATATAGCAATCAGCCCCAGCATTTT. Translation gives CASSQDQQETYSNQPQHF. This chain joins TRBV4-1 and TRBJ1-5; TRBD1 might be the D (5 bases). Looked up from germline, CDR1 is MGHRA and CDR2 is YSYEKL. The CDR3 has 18 amino acids. Between the trimmed V and J ends, which lost 0 bases and 0 bases, there was a span of 15 bases.

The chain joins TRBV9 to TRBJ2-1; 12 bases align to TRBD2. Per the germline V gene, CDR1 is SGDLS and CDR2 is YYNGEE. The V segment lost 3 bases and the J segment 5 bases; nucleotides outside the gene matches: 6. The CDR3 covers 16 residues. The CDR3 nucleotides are TGTGCCAGCAGCGCCGCCACTAGCGGGGGGAACAATGAGCAGTTCTTC. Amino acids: CASSAATSGGNNEQFF.

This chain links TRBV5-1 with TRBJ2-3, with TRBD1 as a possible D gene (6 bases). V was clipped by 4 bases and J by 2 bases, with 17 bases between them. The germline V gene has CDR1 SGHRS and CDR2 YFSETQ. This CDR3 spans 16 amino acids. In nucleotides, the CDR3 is TGCGCCAGCAGCGAACTCTGGGGGACAACCACAGATACGCAGTATTTT. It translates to CASSELWGTTTDTQYF.

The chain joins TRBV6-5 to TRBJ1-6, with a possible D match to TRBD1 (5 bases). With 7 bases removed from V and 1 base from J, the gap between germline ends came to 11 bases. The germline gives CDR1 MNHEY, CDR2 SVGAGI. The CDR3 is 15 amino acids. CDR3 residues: CASNGGVSYNSPLHF. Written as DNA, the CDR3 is TGTGCCAGCAACGGGGGGGTTTCCTATAATTCACCCCTCCACTTT.

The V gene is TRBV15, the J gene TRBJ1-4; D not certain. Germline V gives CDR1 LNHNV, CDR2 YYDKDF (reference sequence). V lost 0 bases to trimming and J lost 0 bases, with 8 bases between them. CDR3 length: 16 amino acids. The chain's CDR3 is CATSRESGATNEKLFF. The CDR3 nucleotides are TGTGCCACCAGCAGAGAGAGCGGGGCAACTAATGAAAAACTGTTTTTT.

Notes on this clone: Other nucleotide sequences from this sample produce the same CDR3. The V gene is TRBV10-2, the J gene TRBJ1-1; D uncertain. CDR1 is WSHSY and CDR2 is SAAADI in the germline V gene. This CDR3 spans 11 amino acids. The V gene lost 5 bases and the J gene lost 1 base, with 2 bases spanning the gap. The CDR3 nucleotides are TGCGCCAGCAGTCAGAACACTGAAGCTTTCTTT. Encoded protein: CASSQNTEAFF.